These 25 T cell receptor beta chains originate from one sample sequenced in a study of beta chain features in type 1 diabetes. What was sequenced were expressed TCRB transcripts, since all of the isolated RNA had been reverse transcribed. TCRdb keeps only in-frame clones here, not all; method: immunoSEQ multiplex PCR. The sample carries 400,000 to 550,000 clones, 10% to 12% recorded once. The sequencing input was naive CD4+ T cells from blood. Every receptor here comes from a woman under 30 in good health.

The CDR3 loop is CASSYRAVNTGELFF. For the CDR3, the DNA is TGTGCCAGCAGTTACCGGGCGGTTAACACCGGGGAGCTGTTTTTT. The gene calls are TRBV6-5 and TRBJ2-2; no definite D call. With 2 bases removed from V and 2 bases from J, the gap between germline ends came to 9 bases. Germline assignment: CDR1 MNHEY and CDR2 SVGAGI. This CDR3 has 15 residues.

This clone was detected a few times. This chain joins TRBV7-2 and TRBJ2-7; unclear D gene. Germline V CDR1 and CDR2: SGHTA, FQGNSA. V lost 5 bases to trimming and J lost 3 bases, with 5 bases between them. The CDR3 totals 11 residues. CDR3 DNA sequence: TGTGCCAGCAGCGAATTCTACGAGCAGTACTTC. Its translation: CASSEFYEQYF.

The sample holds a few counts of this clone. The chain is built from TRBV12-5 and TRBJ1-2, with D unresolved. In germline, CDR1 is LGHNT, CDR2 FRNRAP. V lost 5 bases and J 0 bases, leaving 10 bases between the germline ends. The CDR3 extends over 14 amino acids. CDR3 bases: TGTGCTAGTGGTCCGGGCCGCGCTAACTATGGCTACACCTTC. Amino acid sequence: CASGPGRANYGYTF.

CDR3 in DNA: TGCGCCAGCAGCTTGGTAATCCGGGGAAGTGGAGGGGAGACCCAGTACTTC. Protein product: CASSLVIRGSGGETQYF. This chain uses TRBV5-1 with TRBJ2-5; D possibly corresponds to TRBD2 (6 bases). CDR1 and CDR2 from the germline V gene are SGHRS and YFSETQ. Trimming removed 0 bases at V and 5 bases at J, with 20 bases between. CDR3 size: 17 residues.

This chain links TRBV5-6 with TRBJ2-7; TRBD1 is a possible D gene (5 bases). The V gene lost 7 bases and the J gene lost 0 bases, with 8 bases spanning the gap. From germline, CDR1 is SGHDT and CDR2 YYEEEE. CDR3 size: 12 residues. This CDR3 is CASSRGSYEQYF. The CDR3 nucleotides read TGTGCCAGCTCTAGGGGCTCCTACGAGCAGTACTTC.

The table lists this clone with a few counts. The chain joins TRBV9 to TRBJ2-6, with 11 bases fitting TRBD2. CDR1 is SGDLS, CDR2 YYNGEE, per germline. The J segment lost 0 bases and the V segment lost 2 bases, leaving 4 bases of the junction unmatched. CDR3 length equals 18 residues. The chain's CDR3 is CASSVGLAASSGANVLTF. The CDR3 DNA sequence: TGTGCCAGCAGCGTGGGACTAGCGGCAAGCTCTGGGGCCAACGTCCTGACTTTC.

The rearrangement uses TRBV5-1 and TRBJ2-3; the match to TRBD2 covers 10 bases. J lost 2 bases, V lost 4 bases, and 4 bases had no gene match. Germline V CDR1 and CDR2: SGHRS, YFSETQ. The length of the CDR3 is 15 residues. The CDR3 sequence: CASSLAGANTDTQYF. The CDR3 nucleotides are TGCGCCAGCAGCCTAGCGGGGGCAAACACAGATACGCAGTATTTT.

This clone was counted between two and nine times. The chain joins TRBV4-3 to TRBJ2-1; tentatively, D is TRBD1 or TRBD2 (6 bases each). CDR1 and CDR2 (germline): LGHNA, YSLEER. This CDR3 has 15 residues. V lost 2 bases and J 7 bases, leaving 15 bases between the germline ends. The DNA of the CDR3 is TGCGCCAGCAGCCAACAGGGGACTCTGGGGAATGAGCAGTTCTTC. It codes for CASSQQGTLGNEQFF.

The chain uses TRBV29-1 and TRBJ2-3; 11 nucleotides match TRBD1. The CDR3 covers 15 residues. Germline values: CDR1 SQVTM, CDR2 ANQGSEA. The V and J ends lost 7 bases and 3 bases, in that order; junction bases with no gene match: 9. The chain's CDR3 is CSASGTGGFTDTQYF. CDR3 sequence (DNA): TGCAGCGCGTCCGGGACAGGGGGTTTTACAGATACGCAGTATTTT.

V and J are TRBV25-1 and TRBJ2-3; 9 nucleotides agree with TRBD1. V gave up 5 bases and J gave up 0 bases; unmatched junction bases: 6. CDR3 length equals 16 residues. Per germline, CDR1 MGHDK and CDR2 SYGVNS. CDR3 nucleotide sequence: TGTGCCAGCAGTAGGACACAGGGGGCTAGCACAGATACGCAGTATTTT. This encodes CASSRTQGASTDTQYF.

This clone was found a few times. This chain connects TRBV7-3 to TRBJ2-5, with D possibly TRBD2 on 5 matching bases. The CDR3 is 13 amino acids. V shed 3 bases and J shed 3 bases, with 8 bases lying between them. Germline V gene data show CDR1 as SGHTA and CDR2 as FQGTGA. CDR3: CASSFAREETQYF. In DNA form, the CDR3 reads TGTGCCAGCAGCTTTGCGCGGGAAGAGACCCAGTACTTC.

The CDR3 is CAWSALVGQSYEQYF. The CDR3 nucleotides read TGTGCCTGGAGCGCTCTTGTGGGACAGAGCTACGAGCAGTACTTC. The chain employs TRBV30 and TRBJ2-7; TRBD1 aligns across 7 bases. The V segment lost 3 bases and the J segment 3 bases; nucleotides outside the gene matches: 11. The germline V gene encodes CDR1 GTSNPN and CDR2 SVGIG (reference sequence). The CDR3 has 15 amino acids.

CDR3 bases: TGTGCCAGCAGCCTAGGGAGGGGTCAGACAGATACGCAGTATTTT. This encodes CASSLGRGQTDTQYF. The chain has TRBV9 and TRBJ2-3; the match to TRBD2 covers 7 bases. The CDR3 consists of 15 residues. V lost 4 bases, J lost 3 bases, and 8 bases stayed unmatched. The germline gives CDR1 SGDLS, CDR2 YYNGEE.

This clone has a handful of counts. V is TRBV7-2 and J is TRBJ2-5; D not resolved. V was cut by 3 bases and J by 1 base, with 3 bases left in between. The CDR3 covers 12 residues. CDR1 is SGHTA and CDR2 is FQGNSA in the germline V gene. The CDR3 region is CASSFSQETQYF. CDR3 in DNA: TGTGCCAGCAGCTTCAGCCAAGAGACCCAGTACTTC.

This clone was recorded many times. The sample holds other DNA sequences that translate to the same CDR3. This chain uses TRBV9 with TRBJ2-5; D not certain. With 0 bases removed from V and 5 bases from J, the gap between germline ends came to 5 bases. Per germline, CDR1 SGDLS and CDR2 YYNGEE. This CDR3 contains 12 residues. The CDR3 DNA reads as TGTGCCAGCAGCGTAGCTGGGGAGACCCAGTACTTC. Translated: CASSVAGETQYF.

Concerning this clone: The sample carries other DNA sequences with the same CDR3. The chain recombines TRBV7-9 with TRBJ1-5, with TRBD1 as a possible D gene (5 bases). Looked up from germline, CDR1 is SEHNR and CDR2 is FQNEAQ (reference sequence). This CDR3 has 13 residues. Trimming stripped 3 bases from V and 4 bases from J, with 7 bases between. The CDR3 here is CASSLGPNQPQHF. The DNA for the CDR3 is TGTGCCAGCAGCTTGGGGCCTAATCAGCCCCAGCATTTT.

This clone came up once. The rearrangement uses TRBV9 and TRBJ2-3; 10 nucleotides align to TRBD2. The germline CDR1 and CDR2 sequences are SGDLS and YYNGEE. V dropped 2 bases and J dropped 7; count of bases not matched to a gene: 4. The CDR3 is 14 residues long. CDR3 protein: CASSVEAGGNTQYF. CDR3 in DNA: TGTGCCAGCAGCGTCGAAGCGGGGGGGAATACGCAGTATTTT.

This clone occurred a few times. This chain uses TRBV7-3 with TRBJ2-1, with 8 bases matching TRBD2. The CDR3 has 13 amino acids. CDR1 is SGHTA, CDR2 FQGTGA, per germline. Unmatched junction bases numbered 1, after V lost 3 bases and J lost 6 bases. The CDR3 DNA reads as TGTGCCAGCAGCTTTGGGACTAGCAATGAGCAGTTCTTC. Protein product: CASSFGTSNEQFF.

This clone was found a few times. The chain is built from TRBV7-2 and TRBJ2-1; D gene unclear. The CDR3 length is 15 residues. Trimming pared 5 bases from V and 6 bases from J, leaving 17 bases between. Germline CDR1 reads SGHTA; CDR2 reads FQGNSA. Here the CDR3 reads CASSPFGVLSNEQFF. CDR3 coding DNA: TGTGCCAGCAGCCCTTTTGGGGTTTTAAGCAATGAGCAGTTCTTC.

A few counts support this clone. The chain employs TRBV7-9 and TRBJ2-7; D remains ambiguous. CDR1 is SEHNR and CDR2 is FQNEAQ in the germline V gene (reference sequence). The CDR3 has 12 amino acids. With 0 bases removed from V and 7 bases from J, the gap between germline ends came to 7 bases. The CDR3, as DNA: TGTGCCAGCAGCTTAGCCGAGGTGGAGCAGTACTTC. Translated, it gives CASSLAEVEQYF.

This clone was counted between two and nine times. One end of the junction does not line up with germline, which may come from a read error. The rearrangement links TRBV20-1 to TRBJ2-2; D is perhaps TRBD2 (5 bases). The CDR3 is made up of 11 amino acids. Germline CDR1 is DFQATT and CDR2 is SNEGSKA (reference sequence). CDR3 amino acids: CSARVRTRTVF. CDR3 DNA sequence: TGCAGTGCTAGAGTCAGAACCAGGACTGTTTTT.

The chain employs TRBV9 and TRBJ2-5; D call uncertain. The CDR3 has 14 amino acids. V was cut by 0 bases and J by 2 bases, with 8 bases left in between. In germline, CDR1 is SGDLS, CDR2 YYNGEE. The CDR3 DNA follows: TGTGCCAGCAGCGTAGGGCCGGCTCAAGAGACCCAGTACTTC. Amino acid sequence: CASSVGPAQETQYF.

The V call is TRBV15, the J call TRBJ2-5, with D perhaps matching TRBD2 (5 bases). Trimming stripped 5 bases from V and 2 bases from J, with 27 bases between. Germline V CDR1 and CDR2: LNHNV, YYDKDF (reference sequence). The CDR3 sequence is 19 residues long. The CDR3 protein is CATSATLVGGLGRQETQYF. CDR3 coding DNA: TGTGCCACCAGCGCAACTCTAGTTGGTGGGCTAGGGAGACAAGAGACCCAGTACTTC.

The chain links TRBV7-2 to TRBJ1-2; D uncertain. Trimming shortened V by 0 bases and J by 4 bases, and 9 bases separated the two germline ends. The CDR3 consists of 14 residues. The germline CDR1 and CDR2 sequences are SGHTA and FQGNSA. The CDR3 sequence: CASSLAGSFYGYTF. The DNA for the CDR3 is TGTGCCAGCAGCTTAGCGGGGTCGTTCTATGGCTACACCTTC.

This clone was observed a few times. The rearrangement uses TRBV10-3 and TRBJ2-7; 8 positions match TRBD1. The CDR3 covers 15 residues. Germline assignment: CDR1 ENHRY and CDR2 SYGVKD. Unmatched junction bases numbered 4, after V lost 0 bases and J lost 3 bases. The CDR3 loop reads CAISESGTGGYEQYF. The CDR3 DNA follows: TGTGCCATCAGTGAGTCCGGGACAGGAGGCTACGAGCAGTACTTC.